This T cell receptor beta chain was sequenced during a study of OX40 agonist ivuxolimab in advanced cancers. Study in general: Every patient in dose escalation had hepatocellular carcinoma, melanoma, renal cell or head and neck cancer. Therapy given before enrollment (anti-PD-1, anti-PD-L1 or anti-CTLA-4) was allowed, and approximately 40% had some.

Only in-frame clones appear in the TCRdb table, and some are missing; sequencing was by immunoSEQ multiplex PCR. The sample has 80,000 to 100,000 clones; roughly 90% are singletons. Whole-study results and caveats: Partial responders treated at 0.1-3.0 mg/kg exhibited clonal expansion among the lowest measured.

The germline V and J ends were trimmed by 7 bases and 2 bases, with 11 bases remaining between them. The CDR3 spans 14 residues. Germline values: CDR1 MNHEY, CDR2 SVGAGI. This clone ranks as medium-sized. Its antigen is still unknown. This TCR derives from an adult with an advanced solid tumor such as melanoma, head and neck, liver or kidney cancer. The sample here was CD4+ or CD8+ T cells sorted from blood, taken in a trial of the OX40 agonist ivuxolimab. The V gene is TRBV6-5, the J gene TRBJ2-2, with D uncertain. The chain's CDR3 is CASKPRRNTGELFF. DNA of the CDR3: TGTGCCAGCAAACCACGGCGTAACACCGGGGAGCTGTTTTTT.